This is a list of T cell receptor beta chains from one sample in a study of OX40 agonist ivuxolimab in advanced cancers. Profiling relied on immunoSEQ multiplex PCR, and the TCRdb table lists in-frame clones only, not all of them. The sample holds 40,000 to 55,000 clones, just over 85% seen once. Here the sequenced sample was CD4+ or CD8+ T cells sorted from blood, taken in a trial of the OX40 agonist ivuxolimab. The receptors were gathered from an adult with an advanced solid tumor such as melanoma, head and neck, liver or kidney cancer. CDR3s include the opening cysteine and the closing phenylalanine or tryptophan. The order of the fields is D gene, clone size, J gene, V gene, CDR3 protein, CDR3 DNA. D genes are given only for firm matches. Part of the rows lack a size; the others show once, few, many or a class for expanded clones.

- - TRBJ1-4 TRBV5-4 CASSFQGRANEKLFF TGTGCCAGCAGCTTTCAGGGTCGGGCTAATGAAAAACTGTTTTTT
TRBD1 once TRBJ1-2 TRBV19 CASSIADRGWNGYTF TGTGCCAGTAGTATTGCGGACAGGGGATGGAATGGCTACACCTTC
TRBD1 - TRBJ2-3 TRBV29-1 CSATPGTDITDTQYF TGCAGCGCGACCCCCGGGACAGACATCACAGATACGCAGTATTTT
- - TRBJ2-7 TRBV30 CAWSPQGWATYEQYF TGTGCCTGGAGCCCCCAGGGCTGGGCTACCTACGAGCAGTACTTC
- - TRBJ1-5 TRBV2 CASSESAAPKVPQHF TGTGCCAGCAGTGAATCGGCGGCGCCGAAGGTTCCCCAGCATTTT
TRBD2 - TRBJ2-5 TRBV4-1 CASSQVSRGGRETQYF TGCGCCAGCAGCCAAGTCTCGCGGGGGGGCCGGGAGACCCAGTACTTC
- - TRBJ2-6 TRBV11-2 CASSLVQLGGANVLTF TGTGCCAGCAGCTTAGTCCAGCTAGGCGGGGCCAACGTCCTGACTTTC
- - TRBJ1-2 TRBV5-1 CASSFNQGGGYTF TGCGCCAGCAGCTTCAATCAGGGAGGTGGCTACACCTTC
TRBD1 - TRBJ1-1 TRBV19 CASSMQTGGTEAFF TGTGCCAGTAGTATGCAGACAGGGGGCACTGAAGCTTTCTTT
TRBD1 once TRBJ1-1 TRBV7-9 CASSRTGLTEAFF TGTGCCAGCAGCCGGACAGGGCTGACTGAAGCTTTCTTT
- few TRBJ1-5 TRBV30 CAWSEGNQPQHF TGTGCCTGGAGTGAGGGCAATCAGCCCCAGCATTTT
- - TRBJ1-2 TRBV28 CASSLSRAGYTF TGTGCCAGCAGTTTATCCCGGGCTGGCTACACCTTC
- once TRBJ1-1 TRBV7-9 CASSLQEATEAFF TGTGCCAGCAGCCTACAGGAGGCCACTGAAGCTTTCTTT
TRBD2 - TRBJ2-1 TRBV28 CASSGGGTVDNEQFF TGTGCCAGCAGCGGGGGAGGGACCGTGGACAATGAGCAGTTCTTC
TRBD1 - TRBJ1-3 TRBV7-8 CASSLWGTGSGNTIYF TGTGCCAGCAGCTTATGGGGGACAGGCTCTGGAAACACCATATATTTT
TRBD1 - TRBJ1-4 TRBV18 CASSPRQGTNEKLFF TGTGCCAGCTCACCAAGACAGGGAACTAATGAAAAACTGTTTTTT
- - TRBJ2-7 TRBV14 CANKAEQGGDEQYF TGTGCCAACAAGGCAGAACAGGGGGGGGACGAGCAGTACTTC
TRBD1 - TRBJ1-4 TRBV14 CASSRILTGNGANEKLFF TGTGCCAGCAGCCGCATTTTGACAGGGAACGGGGCTAATGAAAAACTGTTTTTT
TRBD1 - TRBJ1-2 TRBV6-5 CASSRQGLGYTF TGTGCCAGCAGTCGACAGGGTTTAGGCTACACCTTC
- - TRBJ2-5 TRBV19 CASSILGETQYF TGTGCCAGTAGTATATTAGGAGAGACCCAGTACTTC
- - TRBJ2-5 TRBV7-2 CASSPPGAGGQETQYF TGTGCCAGCAGCCCACCGGGAGCGGGCGGTCAAGAGACCCAGTACTTC
TRBD1 - TRBJ1-4 TRBV19 CASSNIGTVNEKLFF TGTGCCAGTAGTAATATCGGGACAGTAAATGAAAAACTGTTTTTT
- - TRBJ1-2 TRBV15 CATSSVSEGYGYTF TGTGCCACCAGCAGTGTGTCAGAGGGGTATGGCTACACCTTC
TRBD2 - TRBJ2-7 TRBV28 CASNLPLGGGSSYEQYF TGTGCCAGCAATCTCCCCCTTGGCGGGGGGAGCTCCTACGAGCAGTACTTC
- - TRBJ2-7 TRBV5-1 CASSLAYRTYEQYF TGCGCCAGCAGCTTGGCTTACAGAACCTACGAGCAGTACTTC
- - TRBJ1-2 TRBV5-4 CASSLGPDRANYGYTF TGTGCCAGCAGCTTGGGTCCGGACAGAGCTAACTATGGCTACACCTTC
TRBD1 once TRBJ2-3 TRBV18 CASSPAGGTTDTQYF TGTGCCAGCTCACCGGCAGGGGGTACCACAGATACGCAGTATTTT